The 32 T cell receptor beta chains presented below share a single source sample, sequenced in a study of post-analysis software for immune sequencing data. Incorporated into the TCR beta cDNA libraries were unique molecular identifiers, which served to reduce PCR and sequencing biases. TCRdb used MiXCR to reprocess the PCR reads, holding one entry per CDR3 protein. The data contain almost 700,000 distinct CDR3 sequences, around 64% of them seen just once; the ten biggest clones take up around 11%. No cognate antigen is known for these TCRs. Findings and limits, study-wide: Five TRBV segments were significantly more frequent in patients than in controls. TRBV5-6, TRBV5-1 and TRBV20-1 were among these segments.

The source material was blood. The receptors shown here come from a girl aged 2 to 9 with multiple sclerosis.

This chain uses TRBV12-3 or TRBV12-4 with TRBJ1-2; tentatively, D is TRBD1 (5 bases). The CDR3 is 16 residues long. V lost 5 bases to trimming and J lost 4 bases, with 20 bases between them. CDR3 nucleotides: TGTGCCAGCAGTCCTGACAGTTCGGGGCGCGGCTATGGCTACACCTTC. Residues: CASSPDSSGRGYGYTF.

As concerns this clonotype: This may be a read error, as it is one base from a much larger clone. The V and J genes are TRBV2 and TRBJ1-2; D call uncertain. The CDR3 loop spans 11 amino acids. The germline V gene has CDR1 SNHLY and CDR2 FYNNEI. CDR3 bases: TGTGCCGGCAGAGCCCGGTCCGGCTACACCTTC. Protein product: CAGRARSGYTF.

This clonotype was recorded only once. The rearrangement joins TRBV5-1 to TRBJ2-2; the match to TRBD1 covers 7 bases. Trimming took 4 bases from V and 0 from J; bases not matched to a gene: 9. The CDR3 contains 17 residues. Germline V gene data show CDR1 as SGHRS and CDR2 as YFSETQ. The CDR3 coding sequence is TGCGCCAGCAGCCCCACCCGACAGGGACCGAACACCGGGGAGCTGTTTTTT. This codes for CASSPTRQGPNTGELFF.

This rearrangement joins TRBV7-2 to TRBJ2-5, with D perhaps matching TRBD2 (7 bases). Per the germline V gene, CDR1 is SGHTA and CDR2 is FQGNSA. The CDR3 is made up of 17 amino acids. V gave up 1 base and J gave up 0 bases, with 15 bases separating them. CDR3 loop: CASSLVGGAPYQETQYF. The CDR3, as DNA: TGTGCCAGCAGCTTAGTAGGGGGGGCACCGTACCAAGAGACCCAGTACTTC. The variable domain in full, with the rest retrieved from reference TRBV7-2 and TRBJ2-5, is GAGVSQSPSNKVTEKGKDVELRCDPISGHTALYWYRQSLGQGLEFLIYFQGNSAPDKSGLPSDRFSAERTGGSVSTLTIQRTQQEDSAVYLCASSLVGGAPYQETQYFGPGTRLLVL.

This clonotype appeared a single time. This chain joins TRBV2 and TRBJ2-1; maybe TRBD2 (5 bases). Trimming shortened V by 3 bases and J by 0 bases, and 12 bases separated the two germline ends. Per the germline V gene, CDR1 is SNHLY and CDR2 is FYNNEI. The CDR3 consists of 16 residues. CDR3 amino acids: CASSESGLPSYNEQFF. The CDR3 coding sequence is TGTGCCAGCAGTGAGTCCGGACTTCCCTCCTACAATGAGCAGTTCTTC.

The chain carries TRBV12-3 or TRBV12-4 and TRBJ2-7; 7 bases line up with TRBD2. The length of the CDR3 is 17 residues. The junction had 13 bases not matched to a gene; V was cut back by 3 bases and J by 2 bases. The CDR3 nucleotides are TGTGCCAGCAGTTTGGGTGGGGGAAGCGGGGACGCCTACGAGCAGTACTTC. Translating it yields CASSLGGGSGDAYEQYF.

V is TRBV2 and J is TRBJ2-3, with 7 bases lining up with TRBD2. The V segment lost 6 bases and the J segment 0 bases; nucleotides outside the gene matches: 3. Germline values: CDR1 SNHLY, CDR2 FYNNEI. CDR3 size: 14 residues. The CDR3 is CASSGTTSTDTQYF. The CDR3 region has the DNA TGTGCCAGCAGCGGGACTACAAGCACAGATACGCAGTATTTT.

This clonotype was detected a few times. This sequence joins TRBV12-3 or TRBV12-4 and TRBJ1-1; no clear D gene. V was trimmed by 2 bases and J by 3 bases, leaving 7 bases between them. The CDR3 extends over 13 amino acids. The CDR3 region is CASSLLGYTEAFF. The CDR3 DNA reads TGTGCCAGCAGTTTATTGGGGTACACTGAAGCTTTCTTT.

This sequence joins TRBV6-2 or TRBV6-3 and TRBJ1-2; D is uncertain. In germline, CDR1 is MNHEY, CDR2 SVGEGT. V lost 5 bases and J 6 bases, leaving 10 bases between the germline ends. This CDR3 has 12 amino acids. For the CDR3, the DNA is TGTGCCAGCAGTGAACAGTGGGATGGCTACACCTTC. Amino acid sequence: CASSEQWDGYTF.

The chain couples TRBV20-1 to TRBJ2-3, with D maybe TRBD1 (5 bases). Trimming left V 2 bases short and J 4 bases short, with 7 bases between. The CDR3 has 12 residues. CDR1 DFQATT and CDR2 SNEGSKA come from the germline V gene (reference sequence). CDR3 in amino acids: CSARQGADTQYF. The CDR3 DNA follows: TGCAGTGCTAGACAGGGCGCAGATACGCAGTATTTT.

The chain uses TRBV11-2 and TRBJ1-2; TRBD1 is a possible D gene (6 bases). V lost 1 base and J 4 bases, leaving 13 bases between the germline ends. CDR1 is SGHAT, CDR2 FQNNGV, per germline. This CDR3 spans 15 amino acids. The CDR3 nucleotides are TGTGCCAGCAGCTTAGGGGGGGGCGATAGCTATGGCTACACCTTC. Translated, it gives CASSLGGGDSYGYTF.

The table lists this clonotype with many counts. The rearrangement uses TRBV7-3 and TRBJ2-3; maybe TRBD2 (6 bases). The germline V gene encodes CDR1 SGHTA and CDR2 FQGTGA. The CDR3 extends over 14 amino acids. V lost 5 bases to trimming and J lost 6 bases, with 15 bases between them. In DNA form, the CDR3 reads TGTGCCAGCAGCCCCGGACCGGGAGTCGATACGCAGTATTTT. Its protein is CASSPGPGVDTQYF.

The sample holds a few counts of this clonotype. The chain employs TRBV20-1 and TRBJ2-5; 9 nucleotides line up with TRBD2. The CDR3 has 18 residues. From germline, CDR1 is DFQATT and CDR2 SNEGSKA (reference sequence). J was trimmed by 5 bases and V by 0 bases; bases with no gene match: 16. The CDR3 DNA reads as TGCAGTGCTAGAGATCTAACCAAAGCGGGGGGTTTTGAGGAGACCCAGTACTTC. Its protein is CSARDLTKAGGFEETQYF.

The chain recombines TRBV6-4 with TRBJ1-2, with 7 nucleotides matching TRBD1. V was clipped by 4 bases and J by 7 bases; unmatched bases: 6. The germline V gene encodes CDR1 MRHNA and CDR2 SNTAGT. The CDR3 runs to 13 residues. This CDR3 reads CASSAAGGLGYTF. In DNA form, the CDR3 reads TGTGCCAGCAGTGCGGCAGGGGGACTTGGCTACACCTTC.

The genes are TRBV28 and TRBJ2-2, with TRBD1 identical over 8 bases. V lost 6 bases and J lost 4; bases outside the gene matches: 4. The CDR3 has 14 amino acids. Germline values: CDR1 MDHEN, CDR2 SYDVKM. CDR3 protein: CASRDRESTGELFF. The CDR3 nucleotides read TGTGCCAGCAGGGACAGGGAAAGCACCGGGGAGCTGTTTTTT.

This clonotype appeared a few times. CDR3 sequence reads: CASGPNTAGANVLTF. CDR3 DNA: TGTGCCAGCGGCCCGAACACTGCTGGGGCCAACGTCCTGACTTTC. This chain connects TRBV12-3 or TRBV12-4 to TRBJ2-6; D remains ambiguous. Deletions cut 8 bases from V and 2 bases from J, with 13 bases between. This CDR3 is built from 15 residues.

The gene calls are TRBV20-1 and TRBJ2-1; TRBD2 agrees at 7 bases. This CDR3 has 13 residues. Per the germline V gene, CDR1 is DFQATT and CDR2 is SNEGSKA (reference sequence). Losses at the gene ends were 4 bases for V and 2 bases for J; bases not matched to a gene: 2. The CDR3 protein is CSATGLAYNEQFF. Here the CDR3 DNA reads TGCAGTGCTACAGGACTAGCCTACAATGAGCAGTTCTTC.

The CDR3 nucleotides are TGTGCCAGCAGCTTAGTAGCCGGTGCAGAGTCACCCCTCCACTTT. Translating it yields CASSLVAGAESPLHF. The rearrangement joins TRBV7-6 to TRBJ1-6; D is ambiguous. CDR3 length: 15 residues. Germline V gene sequence: CDR1 SGHVS, CDR2 FNYEAQ. V was trimmed by 1 base and J by 10 bases, leaving 14 bases between them.

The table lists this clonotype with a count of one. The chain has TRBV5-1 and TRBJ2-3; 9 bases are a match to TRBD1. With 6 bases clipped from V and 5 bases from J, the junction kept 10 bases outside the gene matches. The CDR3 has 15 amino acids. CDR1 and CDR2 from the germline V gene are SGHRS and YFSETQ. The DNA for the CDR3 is TGCGCCAGCATTGGTGACAGGGGGTTTAAAGATACGCAGTATTTT. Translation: CASIGDRGFKDTQYF.

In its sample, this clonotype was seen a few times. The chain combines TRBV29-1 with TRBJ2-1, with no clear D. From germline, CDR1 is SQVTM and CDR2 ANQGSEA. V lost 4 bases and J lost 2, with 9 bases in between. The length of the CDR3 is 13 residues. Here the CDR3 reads CSVGLPAYNEQFF. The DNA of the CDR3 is TGCAGCGTTGGCTTGCCCGCCTACAATGAGCAGTTCTTC.

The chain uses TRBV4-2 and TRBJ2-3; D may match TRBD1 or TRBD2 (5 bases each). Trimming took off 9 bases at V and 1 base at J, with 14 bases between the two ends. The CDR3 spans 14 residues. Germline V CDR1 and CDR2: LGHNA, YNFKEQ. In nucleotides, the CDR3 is TGTGCCAGTGGGAGTCGGGACGGCACAGATACGCAGTATTTT. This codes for CASGSRDGTDTQYF.

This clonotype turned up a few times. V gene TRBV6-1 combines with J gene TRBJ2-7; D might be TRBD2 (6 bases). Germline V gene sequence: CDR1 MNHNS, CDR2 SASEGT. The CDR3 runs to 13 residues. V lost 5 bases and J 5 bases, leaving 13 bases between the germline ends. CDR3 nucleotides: TGTGCCAGCAGTCTCGGGAGACTCGACGAGCAGTACTTC. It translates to CASSLGRLDEQYF.

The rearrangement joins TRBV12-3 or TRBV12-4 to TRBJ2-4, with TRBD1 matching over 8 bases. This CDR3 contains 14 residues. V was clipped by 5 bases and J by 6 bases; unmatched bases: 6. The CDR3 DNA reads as TGTGCCAGCAGTCTTACAGGGGGGAGAAACATTCAGTACTTC. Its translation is CASSLTGGRNIQYF.

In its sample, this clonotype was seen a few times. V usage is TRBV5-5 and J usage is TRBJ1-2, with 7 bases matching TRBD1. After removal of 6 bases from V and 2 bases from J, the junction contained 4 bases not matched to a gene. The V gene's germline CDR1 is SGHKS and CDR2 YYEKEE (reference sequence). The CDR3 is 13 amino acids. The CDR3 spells CASIPGGNYGYTF. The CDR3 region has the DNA TGTGCCAGCATCCCAGGGGGGAACTATGGCTACACCTTC. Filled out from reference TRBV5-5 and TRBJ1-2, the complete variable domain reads DAGVTQSPTHLIKTRGQQVTLRCSPISGHKSVSWYQQVLGQGPQFIFQYYEKEERGRGNFPDRFSARQFPNYSSELNVNALLLGDSALYLCASIPGGNYGYTFGSGTRLTVV.

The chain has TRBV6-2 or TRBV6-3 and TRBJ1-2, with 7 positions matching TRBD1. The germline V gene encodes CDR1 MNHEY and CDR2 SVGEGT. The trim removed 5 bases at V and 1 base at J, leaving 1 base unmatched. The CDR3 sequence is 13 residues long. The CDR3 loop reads CASSRDSNYGYTF. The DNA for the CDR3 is TGTGCCAGCAGTCGGGACAGTAACTATGGCTACACCTTC.

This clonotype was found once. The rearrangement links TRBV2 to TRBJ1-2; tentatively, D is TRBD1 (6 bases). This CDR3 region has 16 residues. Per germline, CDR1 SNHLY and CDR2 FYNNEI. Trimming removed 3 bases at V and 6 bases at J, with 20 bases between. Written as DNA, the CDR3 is TGTGCCAGCAGTGAGGAGAAAAACAGGGTCCAGGATGGCTACACCTTC. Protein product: CASSEEKNRVQDGYTF.

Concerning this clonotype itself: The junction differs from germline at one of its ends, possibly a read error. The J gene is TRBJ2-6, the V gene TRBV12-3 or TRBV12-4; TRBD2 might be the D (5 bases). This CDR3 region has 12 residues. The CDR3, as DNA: TGTGCCAGCACCCAGGACTGGTCCGTCCAGACTTTC. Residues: CASTQDWSVQTF.

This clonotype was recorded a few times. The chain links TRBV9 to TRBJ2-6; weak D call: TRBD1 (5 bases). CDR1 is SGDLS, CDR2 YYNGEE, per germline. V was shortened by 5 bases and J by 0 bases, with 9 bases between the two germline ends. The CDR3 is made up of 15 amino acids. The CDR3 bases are TGTGCCAGCAGGCCAGGGCTCTCTGGGGCCAACGTCCTGACTTTC. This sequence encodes CASRPGLSGANVLTF.

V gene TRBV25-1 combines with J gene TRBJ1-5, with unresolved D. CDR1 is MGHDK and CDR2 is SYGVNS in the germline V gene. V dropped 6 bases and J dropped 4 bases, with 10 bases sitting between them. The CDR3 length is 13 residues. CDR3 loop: CASRELDNQPQHF. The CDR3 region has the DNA TGTGCCAGCAGAGAACTGGATAATCAGCCCCAGCATTTT.

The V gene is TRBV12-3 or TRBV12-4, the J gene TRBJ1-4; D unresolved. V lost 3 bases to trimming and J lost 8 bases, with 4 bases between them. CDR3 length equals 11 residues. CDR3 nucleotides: TGTGCCAGCAGTTTGCGGGAAAAACTGTTTTTT. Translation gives CASSLREKLFF.

The CDR3 DNA follows: TGTGCCAGCAGTCCTTTGGACAGCTCCTACGAGCAGTACTTC. Amino acid sequence: CASSPLDSSYEQYF. The rearrangement links TRBV12-3 or TRBV12-4 to TRBJ2-7; the D gene is possibly TRBD1 (6 bases). V lost 5 bases, J lost 0 bases, and 11 bases lay in between. The CDR3 is made up of 14 amino acids.

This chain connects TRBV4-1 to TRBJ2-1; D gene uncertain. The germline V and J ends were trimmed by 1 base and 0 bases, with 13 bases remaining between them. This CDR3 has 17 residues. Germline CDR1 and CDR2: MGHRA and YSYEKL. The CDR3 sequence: CASSQVVMASSYNEQFF. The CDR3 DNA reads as TGCGCCAGCAGCCAAGTGGTAATGGCGAGCTCCTACAATGAGCAGTTCTTC.